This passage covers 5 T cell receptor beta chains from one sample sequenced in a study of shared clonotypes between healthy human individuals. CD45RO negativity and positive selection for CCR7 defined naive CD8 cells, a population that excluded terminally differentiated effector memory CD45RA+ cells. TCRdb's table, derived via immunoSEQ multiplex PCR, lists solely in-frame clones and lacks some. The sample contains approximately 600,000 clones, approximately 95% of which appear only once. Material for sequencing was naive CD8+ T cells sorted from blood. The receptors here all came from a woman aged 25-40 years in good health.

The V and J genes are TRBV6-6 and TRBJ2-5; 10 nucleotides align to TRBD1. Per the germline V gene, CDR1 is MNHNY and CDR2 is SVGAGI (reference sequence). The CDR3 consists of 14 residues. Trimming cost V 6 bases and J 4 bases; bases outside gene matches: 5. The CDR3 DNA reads TGTGCCAGCAGCCGGGACAGGGGCTCAGAGACCCAGTACTTC. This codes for CASSRDRGSETQYF.

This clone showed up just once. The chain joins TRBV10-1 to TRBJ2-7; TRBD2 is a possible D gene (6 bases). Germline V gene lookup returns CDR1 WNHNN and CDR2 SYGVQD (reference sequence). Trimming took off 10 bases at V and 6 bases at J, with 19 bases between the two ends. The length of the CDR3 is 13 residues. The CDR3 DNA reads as TGCGCCACCCGGGGGAGAGGAGGTCCCGAGCAGTACTTC. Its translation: CATRGRGGPEQYF.

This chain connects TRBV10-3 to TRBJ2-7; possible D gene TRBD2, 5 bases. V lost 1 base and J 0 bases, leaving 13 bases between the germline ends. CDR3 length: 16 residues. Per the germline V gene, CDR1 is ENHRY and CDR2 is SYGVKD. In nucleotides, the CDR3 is TGTGCCATCAGTGAGTTGCAGCGGACCTCCTCCTACGAGCAGTACTTC. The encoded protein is CAISELQRTSSYEQYF.

The CDR3 is CASSHTGTGVPGYTF. CDR3 bases: TGTGCCAGCAGTCACACCGGGACAGGGGTACCTGGCTACACCTTC. V gene TRBV27 combines with J gene TRBJ1-2; TRBD1 matches at 10 bases. V shed 5 bases, J shed 7 bases, and the junction held 10 bases outside the gene matches. The length of the CDR3 is 15 residues. Germline CDR1 and CDR2: MNHEY and SMNVEV (reference sequence).

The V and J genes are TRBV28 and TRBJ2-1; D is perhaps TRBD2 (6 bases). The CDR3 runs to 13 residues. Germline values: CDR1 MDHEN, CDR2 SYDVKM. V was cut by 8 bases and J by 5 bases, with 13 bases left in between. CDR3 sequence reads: CASAGSTHNEQFF. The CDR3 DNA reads TGTGCCAGCGCCGGGAGTACCCACAATGAGCAGTTCTTC.